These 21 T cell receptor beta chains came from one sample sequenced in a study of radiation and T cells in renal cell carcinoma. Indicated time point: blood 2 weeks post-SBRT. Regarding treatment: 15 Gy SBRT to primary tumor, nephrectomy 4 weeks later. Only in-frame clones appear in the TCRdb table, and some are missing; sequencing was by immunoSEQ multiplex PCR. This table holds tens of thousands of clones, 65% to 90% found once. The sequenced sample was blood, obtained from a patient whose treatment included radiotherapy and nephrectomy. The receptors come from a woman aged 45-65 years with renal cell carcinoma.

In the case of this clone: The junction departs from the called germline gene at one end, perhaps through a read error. CDR3 nucleotide sequence: TGCAGTGCTCTTAGTACCGAGGAGCTGTTTTTT. Translated, it gives CSALSTEELFF. The chain has TRBV20-1 and TRBJ2-2, with D unclear. The CDR3 is 11 residues long. Germline CDR1 and CDR2: DFQATT and SNEGSKA (reference sequence).

CDR3 DNA sequence: TGCAGCGTGGCACAGGTTCCAACTAATGAAAAACTGTTTTTT. It codes for CSVAQVPTNEKLFF. This chain links TRBV29-1 with TRBJ1-4; tentatively, D is TRBD1 (5 bases). This CDR3 spans 14 amino acids. The germline gives CDR1 SQVTM, CDR2 ANQGSEA. The V end lost 6 bases, the J end lost 0 bases, and 11 bases lay between the germline ends.

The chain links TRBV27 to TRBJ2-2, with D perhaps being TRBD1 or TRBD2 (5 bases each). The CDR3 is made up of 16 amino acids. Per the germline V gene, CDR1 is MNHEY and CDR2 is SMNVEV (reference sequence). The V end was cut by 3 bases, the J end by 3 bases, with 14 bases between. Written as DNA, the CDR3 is TGTGCCAGCAGTTTTATTGGGGGATGGGACACCGGGGAGCTGTTTTTT. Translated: CASSFIGGWDTGELFF.

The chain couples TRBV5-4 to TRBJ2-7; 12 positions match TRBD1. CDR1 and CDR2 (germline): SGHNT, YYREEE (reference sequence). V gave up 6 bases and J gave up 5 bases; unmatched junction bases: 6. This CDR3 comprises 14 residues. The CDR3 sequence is CASTRGQGADEQYF. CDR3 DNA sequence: TGTGCCAGCACCCGGGGACAGGGGGCTGACGAGCAGTACTTC.

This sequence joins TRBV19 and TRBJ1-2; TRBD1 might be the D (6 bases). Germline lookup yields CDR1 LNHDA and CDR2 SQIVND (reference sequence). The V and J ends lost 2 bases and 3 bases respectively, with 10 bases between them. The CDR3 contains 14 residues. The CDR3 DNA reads TGTGCCAGTAGTATAAGTCCAGGGGACTATGGCTACACCTTC. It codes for CASSISPGDYGYTF.

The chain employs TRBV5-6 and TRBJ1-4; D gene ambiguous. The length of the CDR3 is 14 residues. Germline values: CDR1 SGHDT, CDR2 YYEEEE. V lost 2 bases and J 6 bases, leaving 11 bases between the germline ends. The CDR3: CASSFSGGHEKLFF. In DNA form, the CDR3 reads TGTGCCAGCAGCTTTTCGGGAGGCCATGAAAAACTGTTTTTT.

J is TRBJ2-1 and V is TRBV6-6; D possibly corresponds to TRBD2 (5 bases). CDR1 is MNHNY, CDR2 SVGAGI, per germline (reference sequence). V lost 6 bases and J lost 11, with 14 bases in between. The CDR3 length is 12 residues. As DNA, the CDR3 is TGTGCCAGCAGCTTAGGAGGTATTCAGCAGTTCTTC. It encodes CASSLGGIQQFF.

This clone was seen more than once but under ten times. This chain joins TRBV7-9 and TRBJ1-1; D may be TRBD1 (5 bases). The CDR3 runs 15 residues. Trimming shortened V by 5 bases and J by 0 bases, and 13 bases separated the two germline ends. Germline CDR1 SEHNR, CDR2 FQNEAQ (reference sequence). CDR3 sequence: CASSPGRGMNTEAFF. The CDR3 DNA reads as TGTGCCAGCAGCCCGGGACGGGGAATGAACACTGAAGCTTTCTTT.

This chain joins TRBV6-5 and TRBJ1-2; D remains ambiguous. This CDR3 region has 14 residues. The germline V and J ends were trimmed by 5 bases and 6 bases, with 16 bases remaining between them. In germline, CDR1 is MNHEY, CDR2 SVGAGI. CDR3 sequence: CASSSPGLTHGYTF. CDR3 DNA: TGTGCCAGCAGTAGTCCGGGCCTCACTCATGGCTACACCTTC.

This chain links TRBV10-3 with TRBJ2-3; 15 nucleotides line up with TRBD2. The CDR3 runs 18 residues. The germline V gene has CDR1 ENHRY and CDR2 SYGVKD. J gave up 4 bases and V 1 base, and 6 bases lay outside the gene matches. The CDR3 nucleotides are TGTGCCATCAGTGAGTTAGGACTAGCGGGAGGGCTATCAGATACGCAGTATTTT. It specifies CAISELGLAGGLSDTQYF.

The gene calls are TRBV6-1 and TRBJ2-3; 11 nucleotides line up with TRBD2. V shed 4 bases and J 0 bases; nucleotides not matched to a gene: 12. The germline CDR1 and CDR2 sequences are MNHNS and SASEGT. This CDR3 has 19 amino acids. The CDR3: CASSGTLAGGLISTDTQYF. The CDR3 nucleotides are TGTGCCAGCAGTGGTACGCTAGCGGGGGGCCTCATTAGCACAGATACGCAGTATTTT.

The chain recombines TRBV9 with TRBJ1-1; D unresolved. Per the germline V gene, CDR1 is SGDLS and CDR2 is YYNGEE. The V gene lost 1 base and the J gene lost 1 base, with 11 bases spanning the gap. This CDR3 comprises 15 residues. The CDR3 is CASSVLWTGNTEAFF. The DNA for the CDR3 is TGTGCCAGCAGCGTACTGTGGACGGGGAACACTGAAGCTTTCTTT.

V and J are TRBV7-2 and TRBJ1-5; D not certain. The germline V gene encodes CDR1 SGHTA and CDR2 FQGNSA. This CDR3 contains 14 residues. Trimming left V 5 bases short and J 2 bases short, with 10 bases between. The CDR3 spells CASSQDPGNQPQHF. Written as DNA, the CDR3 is TGTGCCAGCAGCCAGGACCCTGGCAATCAGCCCCAGCATTTT.

The CDR3 protein is CASSQVGGGETQYF. The DNA for the CDR3 is TGTGCCAGCAGCCAAGTAGGGGGCGGGGAGACCCAGTACTTC. The chain uses TRBV4-2 and TRBJ2-5, with 7 bases identical to TRBD1. CDR1 is LGHNA and CDR2 is YNFKEQ in the germline V gene. V trimming: 1 base; J trimming: 5 bases; junction bases outside the gene matches: 4. This CDR3 comprises 14 residues.

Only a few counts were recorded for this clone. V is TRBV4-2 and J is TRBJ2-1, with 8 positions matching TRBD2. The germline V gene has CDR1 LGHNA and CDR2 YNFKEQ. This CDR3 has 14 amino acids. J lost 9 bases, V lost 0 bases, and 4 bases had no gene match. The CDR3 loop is CASSQDGREGEQFF. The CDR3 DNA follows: TGTGCCAGCAGCCAAGATGGCCGGGAGGGTGAGCAGTTCTTC.

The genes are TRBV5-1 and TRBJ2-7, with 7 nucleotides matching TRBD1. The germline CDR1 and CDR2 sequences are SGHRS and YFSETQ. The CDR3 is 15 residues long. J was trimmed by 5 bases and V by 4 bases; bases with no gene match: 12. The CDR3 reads CASSLVYRGRNEQYF. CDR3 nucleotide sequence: TGCGCCAGCAGCCTAGTATACAGGGGTAGGAACGAGCAGTACTTC.

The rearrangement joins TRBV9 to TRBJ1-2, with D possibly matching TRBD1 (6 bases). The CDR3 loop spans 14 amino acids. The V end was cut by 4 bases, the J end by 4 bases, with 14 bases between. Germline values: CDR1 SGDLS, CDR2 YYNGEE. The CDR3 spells CASSQATGFYGYTF. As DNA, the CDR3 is TGTGCCAGCAGCCAAGCCACAGGGTTCTATGGCTACACCTTC. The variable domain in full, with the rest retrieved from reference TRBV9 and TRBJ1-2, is DSGVTQTPKHLITATGQRVTLRCSPRSGDLSVYWYQQSLDQGLQFLIQYYNGEERAKGNILERFSAQQFPDLHSELNLSSLELGDSALYFCASSQATGFYGYTFGSGTRLTVV.

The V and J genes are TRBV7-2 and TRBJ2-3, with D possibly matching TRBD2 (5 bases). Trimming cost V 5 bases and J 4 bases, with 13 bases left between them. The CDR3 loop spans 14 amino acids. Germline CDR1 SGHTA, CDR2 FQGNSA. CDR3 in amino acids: CASSRMRAADTQYF. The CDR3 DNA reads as TGTGCCAGCAGCCGGATGCGGGCGGCAGATACGCAGTATTTT.

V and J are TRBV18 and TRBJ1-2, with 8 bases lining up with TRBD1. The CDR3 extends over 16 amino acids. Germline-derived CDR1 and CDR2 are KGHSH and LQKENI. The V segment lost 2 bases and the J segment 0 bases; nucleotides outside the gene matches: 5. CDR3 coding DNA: TGTGCCAGCTCACCAGAGACAGGGGCGGCTAACTATGGCTACACCTTC. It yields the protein CASSPETGAANYGYTF.

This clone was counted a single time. The CDR3 DNA reads as TGTGCCAGTAGGTCGAGACAGGGAGCGGATACGCAGTATTTT. Residues: CASRSRQGADTQYF. This rearrangement joins TRBV19 to TRBJ2-3, with 7 bases matching TRBD1. This CDR3 has 14 residues. Germline lookup yields CDR1 LNHDA and CDR2 SQIVND (reference sequence). The trim removed 6 bases at V and 6 bases at J, leaving 9 bases unmatched.

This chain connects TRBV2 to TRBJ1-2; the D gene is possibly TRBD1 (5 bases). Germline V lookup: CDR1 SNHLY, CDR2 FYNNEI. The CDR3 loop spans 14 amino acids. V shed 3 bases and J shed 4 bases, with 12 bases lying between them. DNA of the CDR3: TGTGCCAGCAGTGAGAGAACAGGATTCTATGGCTACACCTTC. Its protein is CASSERTGFYGYTF.